This T cell receptor (beta chain) was sequenced for a study of T cells in Graves' hyperthyroidism and ophthalmopathy. Study conclusions and caveats: Stable hyperthyroidism was separated from ophthalmopathy by a model based on 13 V-J features.

About this clonotype: Its antigen is unknown. It may be a read error: a sequence one base away is much more abundant.

Amplification of TCR beta CDR3 regions used RNA as the template. During a first-round RT-PCR of the TCR CDR3, the HTBI primer set was used. Each CDR3 protein is one row after TCRdb ran MiXCR on the multiplex PCR reads. The sample has 300,000 to 350,000 distinct CDR3 sequences; roughly 14% are singletons. The CDR3 sequence is 16 residues long. Germline-derived CDR1 and CDR2 are SNHLY and FYNNEI. The chain links TRBV2 to TRBJ1-2; the match to TRBD1 covers 7 bases. The origin of this receptor is a woman in her twenties or thirties with Graves' hyperthyroidism. The source material was blood. CDR3 amino acids: CASSETRDSYVWGYIF. The CDR3 coding sequence is TGTGCCAGCAGTGAAACTCGGGACAGCTATGTCTGGGGCTACATCTTC.